A selection of T cell receptor beta chains follows, all from one sample in a study of long-term antiretroviral therapy in people with HIV. Data came from immunoSEQ multiplex PCR; TCRdb stores just in-frame clones and leaves some out. This table has more than 25,000 clones, 87% appearing once. This material consisted of unsorted PBMCs, taken 2 years after starting antiretroviral therapy. These receptors came from a middle-aged man with HIV. The CDR3 runs from the conserved cysteine through the conserved F or W. D genes are given only for firm matches. Clone size is given for some rows only: seen once, a few or many times, or a class if the clone is expanded.

j_call,d_call,clone_size,v_call,cdr3_nt,cdr3_aa
TRBJ1-2,.,once,TRBV13,TGTGCCAGCAGCCGCCCCCCGGGACTGATGTATGGCTACACCTTC,CASSRPPGLMYGYTF
TRBJ2-3,.,.,TRBV18,TGTGCCAGCTCACCAAAGCGGGCAAGCACAGATACGCAGTATTTT,CASSPKRASTDTQYF
TRBJ1-3,TRBD1,.,TRBV4-3,TGCGCCAGCAGCCCAAAAGCAGGGGGGAGCTCTGGAAACACCATATATTTT,CASSPKAGGSSGNTIYF
TRBJ2-2,.,.,TRBV30,TGTGCCTGGAGTGGTGGTAGAATCAACACCGGGGAGCTGTTTTTT,CAWSGGRINTGELFF
TRBJ2-1,TRBD2,.,TRBV7-8,TGTGCCAGCAGCTGGACTAGCGGGGTTAATGAGCAGTTCTTC,CASSWTSGVNEQFF
TRBJ2-1,TRBD2,.,TRBV7-7,TGTGCTAGCAGCTTATCTAGCGGGATGGATGAGCAGTTCTTC,CASSLSSGMDEQFF
TRBJ2-7,.,.,TRBV11-1,TGTGCCAGCAGCTTGGAGGACAGAGAGACCTACGAGCAGTACTTC,CASSLEDRETYEQYF
TRBJ2-7,.,.,TRBV7-8,TGTGCCAGCAGCCAGACAGAGACTTCCTACGAGCAGTACTTC,CASSQTETSYEQYF
TRBJ2-2,.,.,TRBV18,TGTGCCAGCCCACAGGGTGACACCGGGGAGCTGTTTTTT,CASPQGDTGELFF
TRBJ1-1,.,.,TRBV7-9,TGTGCCAGCAGCTTAGGGGCGGGGAACACTGAAGCTTTCTTT,CASSLGAGNTEAFF
TRBJ2-7,.,.,TRBV10-3,TGTGCCATCAGTGAGTTGACCCCCCGAGGGTACGAGCAGTACTTC,CAISELTPRGYEQYF
TRBJ2-3,.,.,TRBV7-2,TGTGCCAGCAGCCCTTGGACTTCGAGCACAGATACGCAGTATTTT,CASSPWTSSTDTQYF
TRBJ2-7,.,.,TRBV2,TGTGCCAGCAGTGAGAGGACTACCTCCTACGAGCAGTACTTC,CASSERTTSYEQYF
TRBJ1-2,.,.,TRBV19,TGTGCCGTATTCAACCAGGGGACGGGTGGCTACACCTTC,CAVFNQGTGGYTF
TRBJ2-7,TRBD2,.,TRBV29-1,TGCAGCGTTGAAGGGGGACTAGCGGGAGGGTCCTACGAGCAGTACTTC,CSVEGGLAGGSYEQYF
TRBJ1-5,.,.,TRBV5-1,TGCGCCAGCAGCGAGGAAGGGTCGGAGCCCCAGCATTTT,CASSEEGSEPQHF
TRBJ2-5,.,.,TRBV11-2,TGTGCCAGCAGCTTGGGACTCTTAACGGAGACCCAGTACTTC,CASSLGLLTETQYF
TRBJ1-5,.,.,TRBV7-8,TGTGCCAGCAGCGGCGGACAGTTAAATCAGCCCCAGCATTTT,CASSGGQLNQPQHF
TRBJ2-1,.,.,TRBV7-9,TGTGCCAGCAGCCCGCGGACTATCAGATTCAACAATGAGCAGTTCTTC,CASSPRTIRFNNEQFF
TRBJ2-2,.,.,TRBV27,TGTGCCAGCAGAAGATCTTCGCGGGGCGGTGGCACCGGGGAGCTGTTTTTT,CASRRSSRGGGTGELFF
TRBJ2-7,TRBD1,.,TRBV6-1,TGTGCCAGCAGTGAAAGTGACAGGGCAGGGAACGAGCAGTACTTC,CASSESDRAGNEQYF
TRBJ2-3,.,.,TRBV4-3,TGCGCCAGCAGCCAAGATAGGGGCTTCACAGATACGCAGTATTTT,CASSQDRGFTDTQYF
TRBJ2-1,.,.,TRBV7-3,TGTGCCAGCAGCCAAGGGGGAGCCAACCCCGAGCAGTTCTTC,CASSQGGANPEQFF
TRBJ1-5,.,.,TRBV14,TGTGCCAGCAGCCCTCTCGGGGGGAATCAGCCCCAGCATTTT,CASSPLGGNQPQHF
TRBJ1-1,.,.,TRBV4-1,TGCGCCAGCAGTCCTACAGGGATTGAAGCTTTCTTT,CASSPTGIEAFF
TRBJ2-6,.,.,TRBV19,TGTGCCAGCACCCGCAGGGAACTCTCTGGGGCCAACGTCCTGACTTTC,CASTRRELSGANVLTF
TRBJ2-3,TRBD2,.,TRBV4-1,TGCGCCAGCAGTCCCCTAGCGGGAGGAACGCAGTATTTT,CASSPLAGGTQYF
TRBJ1-1,TRBD1,.,TRBV28,TGTGCCAGCAGTGACTTGGACAGGGGGGTTGAAGCTTTCTTT,CASSDLDRGVEAFF
TRBJ2-5,.,once,TRBV6-5,TGTGCCAGCAGTTACCTCCCGATAGGGGGTTTGGAGACCCAGTACTTC,CASSYLPIGGLETQYF
TRBJ2-1,TRBD2,few,TRBV19,TGTGCCAGTAGTATAGGCGCTAGCGGCAATGAGCAGTTCTTC,CASSIGASGNEQFF
TRBJ2-5,.,.,TRBV4-1,TGCGCCAGCAGCCCCAAAGGGCCAGCAGGGGAGGGAGAGACCCAGTACTTC,CASSPKGPAGEGETQYF